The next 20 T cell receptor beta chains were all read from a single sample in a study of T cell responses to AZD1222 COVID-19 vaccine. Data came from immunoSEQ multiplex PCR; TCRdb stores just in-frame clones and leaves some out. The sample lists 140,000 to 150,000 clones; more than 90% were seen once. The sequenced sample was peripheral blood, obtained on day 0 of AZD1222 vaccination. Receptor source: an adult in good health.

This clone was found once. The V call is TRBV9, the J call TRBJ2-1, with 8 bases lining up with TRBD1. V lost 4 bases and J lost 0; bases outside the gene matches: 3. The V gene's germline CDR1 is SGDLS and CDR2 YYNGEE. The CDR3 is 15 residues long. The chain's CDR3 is CASSQGASSYNEQFF. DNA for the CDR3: TGTGCCAGCAGCCAGGGGGCTAGCTCCTACAATGAGCAGTTCTTC.

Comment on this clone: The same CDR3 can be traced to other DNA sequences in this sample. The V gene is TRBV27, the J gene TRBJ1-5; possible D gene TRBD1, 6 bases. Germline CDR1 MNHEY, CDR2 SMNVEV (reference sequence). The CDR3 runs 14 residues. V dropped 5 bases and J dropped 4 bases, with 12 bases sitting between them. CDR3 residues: CASSPTGRNQPQHF. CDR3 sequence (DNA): TGTGCCAGCAGTCCTACAGGGAGAAATCAGCCCCAGCATTTT.

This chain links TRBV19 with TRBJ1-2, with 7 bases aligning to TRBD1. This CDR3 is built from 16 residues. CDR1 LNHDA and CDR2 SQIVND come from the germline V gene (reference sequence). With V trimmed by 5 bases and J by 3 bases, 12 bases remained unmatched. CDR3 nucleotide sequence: TGTGCCAGTAGTTGGGCAGGGGGTTCCTCGGACTATGGCTACACCTTC. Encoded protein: CASSWAGGSSDYGYTF.

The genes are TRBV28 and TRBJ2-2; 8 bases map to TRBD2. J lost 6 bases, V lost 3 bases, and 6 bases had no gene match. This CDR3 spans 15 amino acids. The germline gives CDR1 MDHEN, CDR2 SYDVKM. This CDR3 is CASSFGLAGSGELFF. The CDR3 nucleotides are TGTGCCAGCAGTTTCGGACTAGCCGGGTCCGGGGAGCTGTTTTTT.

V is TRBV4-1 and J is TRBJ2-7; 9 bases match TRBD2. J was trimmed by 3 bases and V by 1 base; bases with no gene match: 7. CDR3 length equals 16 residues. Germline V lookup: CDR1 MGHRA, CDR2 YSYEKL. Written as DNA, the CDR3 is TGCGCCAGCAGCCAAGGTTTGACTAGCGGACTCTACGAGCAGTACTTC. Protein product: CASSQGLTSGLYEQYF.

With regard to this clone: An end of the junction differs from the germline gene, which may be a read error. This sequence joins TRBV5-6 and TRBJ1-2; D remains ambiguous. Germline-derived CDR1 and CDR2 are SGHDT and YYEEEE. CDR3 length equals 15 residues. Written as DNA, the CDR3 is TGTGCCAGCACCTTGGACCCCCGAATATTTTATGGCTACACCTTC. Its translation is CASTLDPRIFYGYTF.

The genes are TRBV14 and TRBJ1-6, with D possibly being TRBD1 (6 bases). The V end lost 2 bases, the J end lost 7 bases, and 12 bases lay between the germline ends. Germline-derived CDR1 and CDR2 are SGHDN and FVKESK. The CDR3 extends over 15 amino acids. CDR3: CASSQWDTRNSPLHF. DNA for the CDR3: TGTGCCAGCAGCCAATGGGACACCCGAAATTCACCCCTCCACTTT.

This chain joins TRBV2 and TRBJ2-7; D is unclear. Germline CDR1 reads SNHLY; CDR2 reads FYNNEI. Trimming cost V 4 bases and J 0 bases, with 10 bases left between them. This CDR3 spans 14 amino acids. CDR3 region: CASSASANSYEQYF. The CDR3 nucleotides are TGTGCCAGCAGTGCAAGCGCAAACTCCTACGAGCAGTACTTC.

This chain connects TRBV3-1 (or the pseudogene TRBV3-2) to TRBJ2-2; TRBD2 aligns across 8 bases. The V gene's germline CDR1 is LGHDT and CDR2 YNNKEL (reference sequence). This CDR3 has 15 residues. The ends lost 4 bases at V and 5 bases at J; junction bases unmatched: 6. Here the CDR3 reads CASSPRLARTGELFF. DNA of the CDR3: TGTGCCAGCAGCCCCCGACTAGCGAGGACCGGGGAGCTGTTTTTT.

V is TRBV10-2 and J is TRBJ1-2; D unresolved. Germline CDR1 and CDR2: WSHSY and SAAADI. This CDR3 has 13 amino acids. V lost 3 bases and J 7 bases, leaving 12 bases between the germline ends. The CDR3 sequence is CASSERGILGYTF. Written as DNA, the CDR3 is TGCGCCAGCAGTGAACGAGGGATACTTGGCTACACCTTC.

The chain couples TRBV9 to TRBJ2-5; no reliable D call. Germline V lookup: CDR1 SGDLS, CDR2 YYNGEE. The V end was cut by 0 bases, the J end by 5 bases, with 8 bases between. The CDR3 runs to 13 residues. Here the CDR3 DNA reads TGTGCCAGCAGCGTAGCCCCCACCGAGACCCAGTACTTC. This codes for CASSVAPTETQYF.

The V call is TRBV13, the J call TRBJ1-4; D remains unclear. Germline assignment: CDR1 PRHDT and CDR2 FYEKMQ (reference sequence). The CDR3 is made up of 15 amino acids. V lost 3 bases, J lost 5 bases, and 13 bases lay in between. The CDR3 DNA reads TGTGCCAGCAGCTTCGGGAGACGGGGAAATGAAAAACTGTTTTTT. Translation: CASSFGRRGNEKLFF. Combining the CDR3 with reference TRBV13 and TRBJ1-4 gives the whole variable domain AAGVIQSPRHLIKEKRETATLKCYPIPRHDTVYWYQQGPGQDPQFLISFYEKMQSDKGSIPDRFSAQQFSDYHSELNMSSLELGDSALYFCASSFGRRGNEKLFFGSGTQLSVL.

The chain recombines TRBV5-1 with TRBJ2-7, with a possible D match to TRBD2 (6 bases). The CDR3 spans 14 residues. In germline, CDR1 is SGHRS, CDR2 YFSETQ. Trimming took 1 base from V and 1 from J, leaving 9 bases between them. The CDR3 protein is CASSLTAGSYEQYF. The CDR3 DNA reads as TGCGCCAGCAGCTTGACGGCGGGATCCTACGAGCAGTACTTC.

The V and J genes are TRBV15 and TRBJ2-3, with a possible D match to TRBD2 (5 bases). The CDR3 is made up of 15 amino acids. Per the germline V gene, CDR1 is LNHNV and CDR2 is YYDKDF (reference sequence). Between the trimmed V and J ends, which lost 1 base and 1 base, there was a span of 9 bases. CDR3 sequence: CATSRGEMGTDTQYF. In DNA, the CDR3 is TGTGCCACCAGCAGAGGGGAGATGGGCACAGATACGCAGTATTTT.

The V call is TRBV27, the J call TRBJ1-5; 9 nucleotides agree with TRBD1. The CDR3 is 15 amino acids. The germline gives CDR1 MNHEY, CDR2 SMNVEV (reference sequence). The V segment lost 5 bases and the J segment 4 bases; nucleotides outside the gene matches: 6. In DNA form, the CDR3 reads TGTGCCAGCAGTCCAGGACAGGGGCGGAATCAGCCCCAGCATTTT. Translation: CASSPGQGRNQPQHF.

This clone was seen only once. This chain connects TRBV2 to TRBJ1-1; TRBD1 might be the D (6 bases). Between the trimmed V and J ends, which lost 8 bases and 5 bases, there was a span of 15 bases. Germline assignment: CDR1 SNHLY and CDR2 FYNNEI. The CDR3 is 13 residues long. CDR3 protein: CASEQGPGTEAFF. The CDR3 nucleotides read TGTGCCAGCGAACAGGGACCTGGGACTGAAGCTTTCTTT.

The chain's CDR3 is CASTDPHQLARTDTQYF. The CDR3 DNA sequence: TGTGCCAGCACCGACCCCCACCAGCTAGCTAGGACAGATACGCAGTATTTT. This rearrangement joins TRBV2 to TRBJ2-3; D may be TRBD2 (5 bases). The CDR3 is made up of 17 amino acids. Germline V gene sequence: CDR1 SNHLY, CDR2 FYNNEI. V was pared by 7 bases and J by 3 bases, with 23 bases between. The full variable domain, in which reference TRBV2 and TRBJ2-3 provide the parts outside the CDR3, is EPEVTQTPSHQVTQMGQEVILRCVPISNHLYFYWYRQILGQKVEFLVSFYNNEISEKSEIFDDQFSVERPDGSNFTLKIRSTKLEDSAMYFCASTDPHQLARTDTQYFGPGTRLTVL.

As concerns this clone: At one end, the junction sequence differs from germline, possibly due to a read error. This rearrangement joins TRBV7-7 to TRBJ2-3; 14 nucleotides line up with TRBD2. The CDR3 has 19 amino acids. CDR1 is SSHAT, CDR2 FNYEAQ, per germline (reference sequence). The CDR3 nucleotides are TGTGCTAGCAGCCCACCGATGGGGGGACTAGCGGGAGCGACAGATACGCAGTATTTT. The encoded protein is CASSPPMGGLAGATDTQYF.

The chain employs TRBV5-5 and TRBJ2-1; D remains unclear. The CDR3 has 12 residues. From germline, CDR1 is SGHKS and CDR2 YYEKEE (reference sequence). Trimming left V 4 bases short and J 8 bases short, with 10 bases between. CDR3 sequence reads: CASSLTRDEQFF. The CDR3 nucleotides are TGTGCCAGCAGCCTGACTCGGGATGAGCAGTTCTTC.

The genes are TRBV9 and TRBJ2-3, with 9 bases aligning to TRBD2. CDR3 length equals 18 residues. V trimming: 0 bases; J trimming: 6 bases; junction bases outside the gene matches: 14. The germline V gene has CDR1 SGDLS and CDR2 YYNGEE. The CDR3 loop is CASSVGSGRSGPEDTQYF. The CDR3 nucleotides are TGTGCCAGCAGCGTAGGGAGCGGGAGGTCCGGCCCTGAGGATACGCAGTATTTT.